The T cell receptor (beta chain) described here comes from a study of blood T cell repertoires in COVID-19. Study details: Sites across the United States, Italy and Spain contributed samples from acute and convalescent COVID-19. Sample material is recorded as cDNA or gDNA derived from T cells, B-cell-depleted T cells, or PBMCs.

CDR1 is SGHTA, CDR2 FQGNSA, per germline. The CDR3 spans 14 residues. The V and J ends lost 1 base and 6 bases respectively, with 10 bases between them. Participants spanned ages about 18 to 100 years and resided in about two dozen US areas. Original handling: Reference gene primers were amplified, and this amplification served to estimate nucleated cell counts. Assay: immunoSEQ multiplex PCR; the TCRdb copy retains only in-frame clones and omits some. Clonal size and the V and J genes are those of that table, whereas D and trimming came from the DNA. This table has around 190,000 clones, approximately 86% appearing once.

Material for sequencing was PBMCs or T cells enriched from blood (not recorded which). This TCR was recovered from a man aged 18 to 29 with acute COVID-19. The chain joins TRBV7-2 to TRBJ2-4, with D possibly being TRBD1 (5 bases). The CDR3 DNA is TGTGCCAGCAGCTTAGACGACAGTACAAACATTCAGTACTTC. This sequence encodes CASSLDDSTNIQYF.